This T cell receptor (beta chain) was profiled in a study of blood T cell repertoires in COVID-19. The wider study: COVID-19 samples from acute and convalescent phases originated in the United States, Italy and Spain. Sample material is recorded as cDNA or gDNA derived from T cells, B-cell-depleted T cells, or PBMCs.

In the original processing: Scientists estimated how many nucleated cells there were by amplifying reference gene primers. Libraries were prepared by immunoSEQ multiplex PCR; TCRdb keeps only in-frame clonotypes and omits some of them. D and trimming were read from the DNA, whereas the V and J calls and clone size are those reported in that table. The sample includes approximately 75,000 clones, more than 65% of them seen just once. Per germline, CDR1 SGDLS and CDR2 YYNGEE. The V end was cut by 2 bases, the J end by 8 bases, with 16 bases between. The CDR3 is 14 residues long. This chain connects TRBV9 to TRBJ1-1; D is uncertain. Sequencing input: peripheral blood. The source of this sequence is an elderly woman with active or convalescent COVID-19. The CDR3 loop is CASSVNIGLGEAFF. CDR3 in DNA: TGTGCCAGCAGCGTTAACATCGGACTTGGGGAAGCTTTCTTT. The whole variable domain, remainder taken from reference TRBV9 and TRBJ1-1, is DSGVTQTPKHLITATGQRVTLRCSPRSGDLSVYWYQQSLDQGLQFLIQYYNGEERAKGNILERFSAQQFPDLHSELNLSSLELGDSALYFCASSVNIGLGEAFFGQGTRLTVV.